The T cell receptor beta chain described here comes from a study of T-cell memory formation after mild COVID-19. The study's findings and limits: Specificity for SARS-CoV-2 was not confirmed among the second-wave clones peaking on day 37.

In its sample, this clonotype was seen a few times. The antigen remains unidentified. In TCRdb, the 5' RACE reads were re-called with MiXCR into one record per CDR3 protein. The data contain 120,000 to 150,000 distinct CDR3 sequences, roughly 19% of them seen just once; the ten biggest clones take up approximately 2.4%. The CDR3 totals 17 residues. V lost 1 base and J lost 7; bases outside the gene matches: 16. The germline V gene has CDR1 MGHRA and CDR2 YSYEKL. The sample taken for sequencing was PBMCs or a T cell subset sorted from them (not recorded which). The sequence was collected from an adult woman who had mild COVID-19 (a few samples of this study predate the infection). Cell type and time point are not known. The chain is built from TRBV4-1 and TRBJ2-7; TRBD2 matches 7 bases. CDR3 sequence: CASSQGVAGVSLGEQYF. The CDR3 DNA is TGCGCCAGCAGCCAAGGTGTGGCGGGGGTTTCCCTCGGGGAGCAGTACTTC.